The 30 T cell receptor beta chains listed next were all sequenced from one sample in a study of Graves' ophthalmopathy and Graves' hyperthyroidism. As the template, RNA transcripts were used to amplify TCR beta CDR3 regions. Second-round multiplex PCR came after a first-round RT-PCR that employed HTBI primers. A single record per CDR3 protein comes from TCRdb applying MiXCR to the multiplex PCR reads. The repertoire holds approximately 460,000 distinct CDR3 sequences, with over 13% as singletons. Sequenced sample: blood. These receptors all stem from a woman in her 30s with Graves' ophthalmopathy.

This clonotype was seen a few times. CDR3 residues: CASSSQTASGRNTIYF. In DNA form, the CDR3 reads TGTGCCAGCAGCTCTCAGACAGCTTCTGGCCGAAACACCATATATTTT. This sequence joins TRBV5-5 and TRBJ1-3, with D perhaps matching TRBD1 (5 bases). Germline-derived CDR1 and CDR2 are SGHKS and YYEKEE (reference sequence). This CDR3 comprises 16 residues. The germline V and J ends were trimmed by 3 bases and 5 bases, with 18 bases remaining between them.

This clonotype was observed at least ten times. CDR3 coding DNA: TGTGCCAGCAGTTACTCGGAATTAGCTAAGGGATACGAGCAGTACTTC. This gives the protein CASSYSELAKGYEQYF. The genes are TRBV6-5 and TRBJ2-7; D remains unclear. CDR3 length: 16 residues. Trimming removed 0 bases at V and 4 bases at J, with 16 bases between. Germline loops: CDR1 MNHEY, CDR2 SVGAGI.

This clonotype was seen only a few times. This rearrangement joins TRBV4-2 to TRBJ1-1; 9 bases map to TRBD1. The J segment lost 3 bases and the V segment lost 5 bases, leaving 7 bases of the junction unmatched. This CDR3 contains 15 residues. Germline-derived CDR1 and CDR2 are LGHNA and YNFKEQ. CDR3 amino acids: CASSKTGGRYTEAFF. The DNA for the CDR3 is TGTGCCAGCAGCAAAACAGGGGGCAGGTACACTGAAGCTTTCTTT.

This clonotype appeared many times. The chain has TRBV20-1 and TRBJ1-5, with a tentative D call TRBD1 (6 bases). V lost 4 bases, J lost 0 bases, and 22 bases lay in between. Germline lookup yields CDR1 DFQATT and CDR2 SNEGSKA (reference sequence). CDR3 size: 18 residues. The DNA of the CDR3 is TGCAGTGCTACAAGACAAGGGGGGGCGCAGGGTAGCAATCAGCCCCAGCATTTT. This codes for CSATRQGGAQGSNQPQHF.

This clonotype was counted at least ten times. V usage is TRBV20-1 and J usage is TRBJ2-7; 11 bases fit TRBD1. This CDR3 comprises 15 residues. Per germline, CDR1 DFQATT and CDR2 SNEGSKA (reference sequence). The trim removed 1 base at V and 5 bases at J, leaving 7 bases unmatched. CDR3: CSARGRTGGHHEQYF. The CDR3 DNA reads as TGCAGTGCTAGAGGCCGGACAGGGGGCCACCACGAGCAGTACTTC.

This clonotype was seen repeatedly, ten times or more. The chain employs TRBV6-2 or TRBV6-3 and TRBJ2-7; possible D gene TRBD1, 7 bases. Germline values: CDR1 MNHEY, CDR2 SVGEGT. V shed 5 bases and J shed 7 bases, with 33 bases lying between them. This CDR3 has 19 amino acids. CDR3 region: CASSPSTGWDTRRVREQYF. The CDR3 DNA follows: TGTGCCAGCAGTCCCTCGACAGGGTGGGACACTAGGAGGGTTAGGGAGCAGTACTTC.

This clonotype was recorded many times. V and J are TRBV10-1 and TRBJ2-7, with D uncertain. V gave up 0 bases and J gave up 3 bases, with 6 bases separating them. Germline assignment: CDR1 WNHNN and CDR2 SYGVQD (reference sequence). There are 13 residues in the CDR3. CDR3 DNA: TGCGCCAGCAGTGAGTCGGACCACTACGAGCAGTACTTC. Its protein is CASSESDHYEQYF.

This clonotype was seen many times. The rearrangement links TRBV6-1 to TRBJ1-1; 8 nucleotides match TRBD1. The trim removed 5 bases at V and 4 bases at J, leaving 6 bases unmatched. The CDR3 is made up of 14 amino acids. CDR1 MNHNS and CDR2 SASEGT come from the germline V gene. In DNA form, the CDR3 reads TGTGCCAGCAGTAGGACAGGGCTGGGCACTGAAGCTTTCTTT. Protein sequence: CASSRTGLGTEAFF.

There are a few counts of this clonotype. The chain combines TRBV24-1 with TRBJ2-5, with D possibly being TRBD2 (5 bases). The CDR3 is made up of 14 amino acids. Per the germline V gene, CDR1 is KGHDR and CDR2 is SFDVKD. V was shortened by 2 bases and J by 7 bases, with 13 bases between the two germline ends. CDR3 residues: CATSDSGMSGTQYF. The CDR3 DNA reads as TGTGCCACCAGTGATTCCGGGATGTCGGGGACCCAGTACTTC.

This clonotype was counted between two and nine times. This chain's CDR3 is CASSFVGAPESFF. CDR3 sequence (DNA): TGTGCCAGCAGTTTTGTAGGGGCGCCGGAGTCTTTCTTT. The rearrangement uses TRBV28 and TRBJ1-1, with D perhaps TRBD1 (5 bases). Germline assignment: CDR1 MDHEN and CDR2 SYDVKM. The CDR3 sequence is 13 residues long. V was shortened by 3 bases and J by 12 bases, with 17 bases between the two germline ends.

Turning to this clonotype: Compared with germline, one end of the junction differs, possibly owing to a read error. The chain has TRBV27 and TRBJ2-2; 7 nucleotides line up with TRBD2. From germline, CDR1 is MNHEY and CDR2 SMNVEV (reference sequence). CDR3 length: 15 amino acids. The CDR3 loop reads CASSLWGGNTGDLFF. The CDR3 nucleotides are TGTGCCAGCAGTTTATGGGGGGGAAACACCGGGGATCTGTTTTTT.

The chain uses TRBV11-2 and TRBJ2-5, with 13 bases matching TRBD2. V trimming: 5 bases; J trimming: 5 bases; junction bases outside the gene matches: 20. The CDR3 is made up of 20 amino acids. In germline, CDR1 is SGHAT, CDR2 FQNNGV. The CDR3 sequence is CASSPSYSGTSGMKTETQYF. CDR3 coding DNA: TGTGCCAGCAGCCCCAGCTACTCGGGGACTAGCGGGATGAAGACCGAGACCCAGTACTTC.

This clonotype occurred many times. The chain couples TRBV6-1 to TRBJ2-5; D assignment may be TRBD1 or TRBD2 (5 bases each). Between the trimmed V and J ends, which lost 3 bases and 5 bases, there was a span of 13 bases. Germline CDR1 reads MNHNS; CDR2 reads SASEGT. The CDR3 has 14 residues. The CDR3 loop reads CASSDRERVETQYF. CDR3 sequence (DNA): TGTGCCAGCAGTGACAGGGAGAGGGTCGAGACCCAGTACTTC.

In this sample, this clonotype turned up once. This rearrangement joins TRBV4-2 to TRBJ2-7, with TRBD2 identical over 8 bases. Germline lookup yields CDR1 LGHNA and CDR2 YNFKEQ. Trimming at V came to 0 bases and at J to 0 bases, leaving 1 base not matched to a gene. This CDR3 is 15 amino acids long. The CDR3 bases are TGTGCCAGCAGCCAAGAGCGGGGGGCCTCCTACGAGCAGTACTTC. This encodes CASSQERGASYEQYF.

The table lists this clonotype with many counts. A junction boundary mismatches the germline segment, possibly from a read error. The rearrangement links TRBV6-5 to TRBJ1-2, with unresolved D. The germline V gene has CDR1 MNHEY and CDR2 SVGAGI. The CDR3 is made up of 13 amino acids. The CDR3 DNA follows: TGTGGCAGCAGTACCTCCGGGATCTATGGCTACACCTTC. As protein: CGSSTSGIYGYTF.

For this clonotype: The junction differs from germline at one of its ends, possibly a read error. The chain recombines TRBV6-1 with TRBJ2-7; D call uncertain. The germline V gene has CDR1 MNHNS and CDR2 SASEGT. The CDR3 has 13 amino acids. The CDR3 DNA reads TGCGCCAGCAGTGTAATCAGACTTTACGAGCAGTACTTC. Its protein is CASSVIRLYEQYF.

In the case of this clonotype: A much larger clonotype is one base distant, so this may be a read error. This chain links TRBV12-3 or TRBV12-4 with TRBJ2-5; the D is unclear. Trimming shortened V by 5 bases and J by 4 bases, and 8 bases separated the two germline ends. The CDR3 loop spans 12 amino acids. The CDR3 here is CASSRWPETQYF. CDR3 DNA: TGTGCCAGCAGTCGGTGGCCAGAGACCCAGTACTTC.

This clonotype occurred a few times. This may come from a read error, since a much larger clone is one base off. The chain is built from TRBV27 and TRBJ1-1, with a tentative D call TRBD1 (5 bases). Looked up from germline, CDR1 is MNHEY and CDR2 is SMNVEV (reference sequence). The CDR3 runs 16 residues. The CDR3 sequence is CASSFAGGGMNTEACF. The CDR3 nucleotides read TGTGCCAGCAGTTTTGCTGGCGGGGGAATGAACACTGAAGCTTGCTTT.

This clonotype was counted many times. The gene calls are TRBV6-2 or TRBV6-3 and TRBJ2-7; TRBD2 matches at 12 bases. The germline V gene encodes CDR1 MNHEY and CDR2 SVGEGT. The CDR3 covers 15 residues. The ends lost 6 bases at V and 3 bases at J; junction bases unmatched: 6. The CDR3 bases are TGTGCCAGCAGCTCCGGACTAGCGGGGTTCTACGAGCAGTACTTC. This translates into CASSSGLAGFYEQYF.

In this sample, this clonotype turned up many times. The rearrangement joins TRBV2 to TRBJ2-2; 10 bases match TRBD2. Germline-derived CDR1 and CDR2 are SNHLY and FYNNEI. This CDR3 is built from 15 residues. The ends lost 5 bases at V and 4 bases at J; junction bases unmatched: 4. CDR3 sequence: CASSLAGGTTGELFF. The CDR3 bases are TGTGCCAGCAGTTTAGCGGGGGGTACCACCGGGGAGCTGTTTTTT. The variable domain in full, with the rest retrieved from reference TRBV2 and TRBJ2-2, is EPEVTQTPSHQVTQMGQEVILRCVPISNHLYFYWYRQILGQKVEFLVSFYNNEISEKSEIFDDQFSVERPDGSNFTLKIRSTKLEDSAMYFCASSLAGGTTGELFFGEGSRLTVL.

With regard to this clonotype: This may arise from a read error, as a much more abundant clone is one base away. The CDR3 sequence: CASSPPPGLAGVGEQDF. The CDR3 coding sequence is TGTGCCAGCTCACCACCCCCGGGACTAGCGGGAGTTGGGGAGCAGGACTTC. The J gene is TRBJ2-7, the V gene TRBV18; 14 nucleotides match TRBD2. Germline loops: CDR1 KGHSH, CDR2 LQKENI. The CDR3 runs 17 residues.

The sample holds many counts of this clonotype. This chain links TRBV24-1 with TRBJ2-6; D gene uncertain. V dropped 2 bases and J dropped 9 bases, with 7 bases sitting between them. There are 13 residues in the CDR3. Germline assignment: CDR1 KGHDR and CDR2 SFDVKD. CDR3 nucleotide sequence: TGTGCCACCAGTGATTCTCCCCTCAACGTCCTGACTTTC. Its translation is CATSDSPLNVLTF.

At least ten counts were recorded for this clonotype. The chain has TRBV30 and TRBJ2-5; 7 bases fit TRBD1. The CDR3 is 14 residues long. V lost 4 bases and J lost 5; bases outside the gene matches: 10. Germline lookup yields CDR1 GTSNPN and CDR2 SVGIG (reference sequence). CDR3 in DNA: TGTGCCTGGACCAGAAACAGGGGAGAGGAGACCCAGTACTTC. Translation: CAWTRNRGEETQYF.

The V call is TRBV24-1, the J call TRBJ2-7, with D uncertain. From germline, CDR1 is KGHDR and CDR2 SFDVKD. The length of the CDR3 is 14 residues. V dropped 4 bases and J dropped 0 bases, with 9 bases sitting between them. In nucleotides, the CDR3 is TGTGCCACCAGTGAGTCCTACAACTCCTACGAGCAGTACTTC. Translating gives CATSESYNSYEQYF.

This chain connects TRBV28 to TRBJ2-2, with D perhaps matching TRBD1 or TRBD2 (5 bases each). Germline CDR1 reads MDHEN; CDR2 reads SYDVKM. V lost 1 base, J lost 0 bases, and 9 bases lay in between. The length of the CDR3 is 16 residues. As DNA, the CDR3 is TGTGCCAGCAGTTTATTTGTGGGGGCGAACACCGGGGAGCTGTTTTTT. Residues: CASSLFVGANTGELFF.

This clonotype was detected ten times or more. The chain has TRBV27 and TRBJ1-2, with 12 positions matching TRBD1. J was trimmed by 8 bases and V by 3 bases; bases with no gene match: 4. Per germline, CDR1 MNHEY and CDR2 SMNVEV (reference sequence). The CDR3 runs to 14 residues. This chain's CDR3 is CASSFRDRGPGYTF. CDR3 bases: TGTGCCAGCAGTTTCCGGGACAGGGGGCCCGGCTACACCTTC.

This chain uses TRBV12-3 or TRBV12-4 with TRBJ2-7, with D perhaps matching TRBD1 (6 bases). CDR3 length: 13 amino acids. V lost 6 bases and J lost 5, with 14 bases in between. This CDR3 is CASSLTTGNEQYF. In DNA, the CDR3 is TGTGCCAGCAGCCTAACTACAGGGAACGAGCAGTACTTC.

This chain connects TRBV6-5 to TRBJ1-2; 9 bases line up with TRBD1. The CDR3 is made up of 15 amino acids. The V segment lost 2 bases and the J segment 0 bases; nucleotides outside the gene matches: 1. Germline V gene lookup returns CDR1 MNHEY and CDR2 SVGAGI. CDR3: CASSYNRGPNYGYTF. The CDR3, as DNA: TGTGCCAGCAGTTACAACAGGGGGCCTAACTATGGCTACACCTTC.

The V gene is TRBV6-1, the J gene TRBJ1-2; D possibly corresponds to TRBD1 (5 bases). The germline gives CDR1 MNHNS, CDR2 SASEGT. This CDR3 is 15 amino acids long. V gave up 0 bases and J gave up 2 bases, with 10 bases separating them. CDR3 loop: CASSEAPGRNYGYTF. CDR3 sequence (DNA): TGTGCCAGCAGTGAAGCGCCGGGACGGAACTATGGCTACACCTTC.

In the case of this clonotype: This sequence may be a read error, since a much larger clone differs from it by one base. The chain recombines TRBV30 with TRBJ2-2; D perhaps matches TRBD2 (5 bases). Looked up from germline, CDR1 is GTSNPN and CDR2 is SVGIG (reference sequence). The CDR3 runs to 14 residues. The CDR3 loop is CAWRGFTNTGELCF. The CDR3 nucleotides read TGTGCCTGGAGAGGCTTCACTAACACCGGGGAGCTGTGTTTT.